The 7 T cell receptor beta chains below were found in one sample sequenced in a study of blood T cell repertoires in COVID-19 (TCRdb year 2020). The library was obtained by the immunoSEQ multiplex PCR assay. In TCRdb, the immuneACCESS table is reduced to in-frame sequences with V and J assigned. These tables do not hold every clone; where another copy was compared, an unresolved V gene accounts for under half, and the others remain unexplained. The sample table shows some 140,000 clones, and around three quarters are seen once. Approximately 3.6% of the sample belongs to the ten largest clones. What was sequenced was peripheral blood. These receptors originate from a man between 60 and 70 years old with acute or convalescent COVID-19.

This clone was detected ten times or more. The chain uses TRBV5-1 and TRBJ1-5; D call uncertain. Trimming left V 2 bases short and J 4 bases short, with 10 bases between. This CDR3 has 14 residues. CDR1 SGHRS and CDR2 YFSETQ come from the germline V gene. The CDR3 DNA reads as TGCGCCAGCAGCTTTGAGGGATCTAATCAGCCCCAGCATTTT. It encodes CASSFEGSNQPQHF.

The chain has TRBV28 and TRBJ2-2; 12 bases fit TRBD2. CDR1 MDHEN and CDR2 SYDVKM come from the germline V gene. V lost 5 bases, J lost 3 bases, and 7 bases stayed unmatched. The CDR3 spans 17 residues. The CDR3 nucleotides are TGTGCCAGCAGTAAGCGGACTAGCGGGATTTACACCGGGGAGCTGTTTTTT. Its protein is CASSKRTSGIYTGELFF.

The chain has TRBV6-2 or TRBV6-3 and TRBJ2-5; maybe TRBD1 (6 bases). The CDR3 totals 15 residues. The germline V gene has CDR1 MNHEY and CDR2 SVGEGT. V was trimmed by 2 bases and J by 4 bases, leaving 14 bases between them. Here the CDR3 DNA reads TGTGCCAGCAGTTACGTCAGGGGCGCGGGAGAGACCCAGTACTTC. It codes for CASSYVRGAGETQYF.

The chain is built from TRBV29-1 and TRBJ2-1; no clear D. This CDR3 has 13 residues. Trimming stripped 3 bases from V and 4 bases from J, with 10 bases between. The V gene's germline CDR1 is SQVTM and CDR2 ANQGSEA. The CDR3 bases are TGCAGCGTTGATGTCCGCAGGTACAATGAGCAGTTCTTC. Translating gives CSVDVRRYNEQFF.

CDR3 sequence (DNA): TGTGCCAGCAGTGAACGGTTAGGGGACTATGGCTACACCTTC. It codes for CASSERLGDYGYTF. The genes are TRBV25-1 and TRBJ1-2; D is perhaps TRBD1 (5 bases). The CDR3 is made up of 14 amino acids. CDR1 is MGHDK, CDR2 SYGVNS, per germline. Trimming pared 2 bases from V and 3 bases from J, leaving 10 bases between.

The J gene is TRBJ2-3, the V gene TRBV19, with unresolved D. V shed 3 bases and J shed 2 bases, with 6 bases lying between them. The CDR3 runs to 13 residues. Germline CDR1 is LNHDA and CDR2 is SQIVND (reference sequence). This CDR3 reads CASSIWATDTQYF. The CDR3 DNA reads TGTGCCAGTAGTATCTGGGCCACAGATACGCAGTATTTT. Full variable domain (remainder filled in from reference TRBV19 and TRBJ2-3): DGGITQSPKYLFRKEGQNVTLSCEQNLNHDAMYWYRQDPGQGLRLIYYSQIVNDFQKGDIAEGYSVSREKKESFPLTVTSAQKNPTAFYLCASSIWATDTQYFGPGTRLTVL.

V is TRBV9 and J is TRBJ2-3, with TRBD2 matching 14 bases. The CDR3 consists of 16 residues. V lost 4 bases and J lost 3; bases outside the gene matches: 4. Germline V gene data show CDR1 as SGDLS and CDR2 as YYNGEE. DNA of the CDR3: TGTGCCAGCAGCCCCAGACTAGCGGGGGGGACAGATACGCAGTATTTT. Protein product: CASSPRLAGGTDTQYF.